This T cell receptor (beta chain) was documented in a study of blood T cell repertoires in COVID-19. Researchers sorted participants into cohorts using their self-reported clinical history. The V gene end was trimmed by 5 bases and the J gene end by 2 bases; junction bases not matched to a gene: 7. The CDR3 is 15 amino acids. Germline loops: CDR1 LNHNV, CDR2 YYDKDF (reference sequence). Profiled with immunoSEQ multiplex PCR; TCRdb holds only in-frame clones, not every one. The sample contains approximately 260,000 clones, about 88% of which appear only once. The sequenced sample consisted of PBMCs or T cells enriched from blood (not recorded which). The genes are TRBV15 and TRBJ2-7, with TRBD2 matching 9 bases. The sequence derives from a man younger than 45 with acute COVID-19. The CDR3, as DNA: TGTGCCACCAGCGGGGGACTAGCACCGCCCTACGAGCAGTACGTC. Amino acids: CATSGGLAPPYEQYV.